This note documents a single T cell receptor beta chain sequence. Its antigen remains unknown. The data stem from a study of CD8 T cells in ankylosing spondylitis. Findings and limits, study-wide: Seemingly characteristic of ankylosing spondylitis blood was a TCR beta motif consisting of several highly homologous variants.

This CDR3 contains 14 residues. One entry per CDR3 protein results from TCRdb running MiXCR on the 5' RACE reads. Seen here are 750,000 to 850,000 distinct CDR3 sequences, approximately 12% observed once, and the top ten hold about 0.49%. The specimen was blood, either unsorted or a sorted T cell fraction (not recorded which). The sequence was obtained from a male donor with ankylosing spondylitis. The V gene is TRBV21-1, the J gene TRBJ2-3; TRBD2 is taken as the D call from the table, unchecked against the DNA. TRBV21-1 constitutes a pseudogene. The CDR3 is CASSNLLAGTSQYF. The CDR3 DNA reads TGTGCCAGCAGCAACCTACTAGCGGGGACCTCGCAGTATTTT.